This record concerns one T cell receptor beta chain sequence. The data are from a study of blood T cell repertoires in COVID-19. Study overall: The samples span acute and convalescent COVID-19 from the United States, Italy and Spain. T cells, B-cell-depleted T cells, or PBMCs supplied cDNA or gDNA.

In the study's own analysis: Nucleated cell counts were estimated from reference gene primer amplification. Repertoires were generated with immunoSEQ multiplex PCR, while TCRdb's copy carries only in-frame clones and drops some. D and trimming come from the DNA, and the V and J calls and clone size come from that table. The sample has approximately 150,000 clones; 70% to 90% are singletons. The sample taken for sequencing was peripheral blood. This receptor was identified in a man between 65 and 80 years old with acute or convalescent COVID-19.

The CDR3 sequence is CASSLAGREINEQFF. CDR3 coding DNA: TGCGCCAGCAGCTTGGCCGGGCGGGAGATAAATGAGCAGTTCTTC. The rearrangement joins TRBV5-1 to TRBJ2-1; 7 bases agree with TRBD2. This CDR3 has 15 amino acids. The J segment lost 7 bases and the V segment lost 0 bases, leaving 7 bases of the junction unmatched. Germline lookup yields CDR1 SGHRS and CDR2 YFSETQ. Supplemented by reference TRBV5-1 and TRBJ2-1, the full variable domain reads KAGVTQTPRYLIKTRGQQVTLSCSPISGHRSVSWYQQTPGQGLQFLFEYFSETQRNKGNFPGRFSGRQFSNSRSEMNVSTLELGDSALYLCASSLAGREINEQFFGPGTRLTVL.